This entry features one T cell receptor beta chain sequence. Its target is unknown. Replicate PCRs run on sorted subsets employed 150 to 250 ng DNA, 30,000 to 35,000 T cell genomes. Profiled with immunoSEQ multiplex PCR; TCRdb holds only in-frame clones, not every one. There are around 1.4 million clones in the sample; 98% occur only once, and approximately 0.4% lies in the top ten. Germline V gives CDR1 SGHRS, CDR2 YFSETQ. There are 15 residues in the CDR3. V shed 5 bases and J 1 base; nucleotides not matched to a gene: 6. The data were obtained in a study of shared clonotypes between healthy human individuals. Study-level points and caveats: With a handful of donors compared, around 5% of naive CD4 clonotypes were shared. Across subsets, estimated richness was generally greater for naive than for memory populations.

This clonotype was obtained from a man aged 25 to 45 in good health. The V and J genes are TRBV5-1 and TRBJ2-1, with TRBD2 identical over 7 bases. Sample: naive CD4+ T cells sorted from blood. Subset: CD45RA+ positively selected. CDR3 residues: CASRPSGTSYNEQFF. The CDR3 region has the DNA TGCGCCAGCAGACCGAGCGGGACGTCCTACAATGAGCAGTTCTTC. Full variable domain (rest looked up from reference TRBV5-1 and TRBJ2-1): KAGVTQTPRYLIKTRGQQVTLSCSPISGHRSVSWYQQTPGQGLQFLFEYFSETQRNKGNFPGRFSGRQFSNSRSEMNVSTLELGDSALYLCASRPSGTSYNEQFFGPGTRLTVL.